Below, 9 T cell receptor beta chains from the same sample are listed, as sequenced in a study of beta chain features in type 1 diabetes. As every portion of the isolated RNA was reverse transcribed, the sequencing read expressed TCRB transcripts. The protocol was immunoSEQ multiplex PCR, while the TCRdb copy is restricted to in-frame clones and leaves out a portion. The sample includes just under 150,000 clones, over 9.5% of them seen just once. Sequenced input: naive CD4+ T cells from blood. The source of these receptors is a man younger than 35 in good health.

The V call is TRBV27, the J call TRBJ2-7, with 11 bases matching TRBD1. The trim removed 8 bases at V and 6 bases at J, leaving 9 bases unmatched. The CDR3 covers 14 residues. Germline CDR1 and CDR2: MNHEY and SMNVEV (reference sequence). CDR3 region: CASSGGTGGGEQYF. CDR3 nucleotide sequence: TGTGCCAGCTCCGGGGGGACAGGGGGGGGCGAGCAGTACTTC.

The chain employs TRBV6-5 and TRBJ1-5; D gene ambiguous. With 2 bases removed from V and 9 bases from J, the gap between germline ends came to 11 bases. Germline V gene sequence: CDR1 MNHEY, CDR2 SVGAGI. CDR3 length equals 13 residues. CDR3 amino acids: CASSYVAEAPQHF. CDR3 nucleotides: TGTGCCAGCAGTTACGTCGCGGAGGCGCCCCAGCATTTT.

The chain uses TRBV6-1 and TRBJ1-2; weak D call: TRBD1 (6 bases). CDR3 length: 13 amino acids. Trimming pared 5 bases from V and 8 bases from J, leaving 15 bases between. From germline, CDR1 is MNHNS and CDR2 SASEGT. The CDR3 DNA is TGTGCCAGCAGTAAGGACAGACCAAACGGCTACACCTTC. Its protein is CASSKDRPNGYTF.

This rearrangement joins TRBV19 to TRBJ2-5, with TRBD2 identical over 8 bases. CDR1 and CDR2 from the germline V gene are LNHDA and SQIVND (reference sequence). V was pared by 6 bases and J by 1 base, with 4 bases of the junction left unmatched. This CDR3 is built from 14 residues. DNA for the CDR3: TGTGCCAGTAGCAAGCGGGGGCCCCAAGAGACCCAGTACTTC. Residues: CASSKRGPQETQYF.

A few counts support this clone. This sequence joins TRBV6-5 and TRBJ1-5, with 7 bases lining up with TRBD1. Looked up from germline, CDR1 is MNHEY and CDR2 is SVGAGI. The CDR3 runs to 15 residues. Trimming took 6 bases from V and 5 from J; bases not matched to a gene: 10. CDR3 amino acids: CASSQGQAGYQPQHF. CDR3 nucleotide sequence: TGTGCCAGCAGCCAAGGACAGGCAGGTTATCAGCCCCAGCATTTT.

The rearrangement joins TRBV21-1 to TRBJ1-3; the table calls TRBD1, which could not be checked here. TRBV21-1 is tagged as a pseudogene. The CDR3 spans 16 residues. CDR3 amino acids: CASSKWAQGGGNTIYF. The CDR3 DNA reads as TGTGCCAGCAGCAAATGGGCACAGGGGGGCGGAAACACCATATATTTT.

The chain carries TRBV30 and TRBJ2-7; D possibly corresponds to TRBD1 (6 bases). Germline loops: CDR1 GTSNPN, CDR2 SVGIG (reference sequence). The germline V and J ends were trimmed by 2 bases and 5 bases, with 16 bases remaining between them. The CDR3 length is 14 residues. The CDR3 is CAWSSIQGFDEQYF. The CDR3 nucleotides read TGTGCCTGGAGTTCCATTCAGGGGTTCGACGAGCAGTACTTC. Using reference TRBV30 and TRBJ2-7 for the parts outside the CDR3, the full variable domain is SQTIHQWPATLVQPVGSPLSLECTVEGTSNPNLYWYRQAAGRGLQLLFYSVGIGQISSEVPQNLSASRPQDRQFILSSKKLLLSDSGFYLCAWSSIQGFDEQYFGPGTRLTVT.

The chain employs TRBV6-6 and TRBJ2-7; D may be TRBD1 (5 bases). The CDR3 contains 14 residues. CDR1 and CDR2 from the germline V gene are MNHNY and SVGAGI (reference sequence). The V and J ends lost 6 bases and 2 bases respectively, with 14 bases between them. DNA for the CDR3: TGTGCCAGCAGCCCGAGGCAGGGTCCCTACGAGCAGTACTTC. The encoded protein is CASSPRQGPYEQYF.

The V and J genes are TRBV7-2 and TRBJ2-1, with TRBD2 matching over 11 bases. The CDR3 runs to 16 residues. V was pared by 5 bases and J by 10 bases, with 13 bases of the junction left unmatched. Per germline, CDR1 SGHTA and CDR2 FQGNSA. This chain's CDR3 is CASSPASGGPPREQFF. CDR3 DNA: TGTGCCAGCAGCCCAGCTAGCGGGGGGCCACCTCGAGAGCAGTTCTTC.